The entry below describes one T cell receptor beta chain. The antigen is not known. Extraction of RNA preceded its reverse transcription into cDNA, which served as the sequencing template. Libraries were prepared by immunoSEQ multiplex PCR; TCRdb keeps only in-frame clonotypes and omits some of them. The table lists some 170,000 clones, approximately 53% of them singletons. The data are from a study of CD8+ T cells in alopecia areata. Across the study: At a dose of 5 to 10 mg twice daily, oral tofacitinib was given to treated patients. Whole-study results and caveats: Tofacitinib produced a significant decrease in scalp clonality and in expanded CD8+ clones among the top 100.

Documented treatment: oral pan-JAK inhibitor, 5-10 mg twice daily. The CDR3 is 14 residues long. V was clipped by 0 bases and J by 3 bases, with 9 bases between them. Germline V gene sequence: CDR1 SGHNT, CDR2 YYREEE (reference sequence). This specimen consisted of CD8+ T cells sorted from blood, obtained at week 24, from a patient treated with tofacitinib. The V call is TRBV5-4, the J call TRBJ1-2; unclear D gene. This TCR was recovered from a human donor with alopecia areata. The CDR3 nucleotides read TGTGCCAGCAGCTTGGACCGGGGTGACTATGGCTACACCTTC. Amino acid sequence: CASSLDRGDYGYTF.